This section outlines one T cell receptor (beta chain) sequence together with its context. The target antigen is unknown. Preparation of the TCRbeta library involved a method that used unique molecular identifiers. From the PCR reads, TCRdb called clonotypes with MiXCR, one entry per CDR3 protein. Of about 500,000 distinct CDR3 sequences listed, 11% are singletons. The sample originates from a study of T-cell reconstitution after alpha-beta-depleted transplantation in children. Study findings and constraints: About two months after transplant, alpha-beta T cells reportedly came from several hundred expanded graft clones. T-cell counts and diversity at one year post-transplant came mainly from newly produced T cells. The origin of high day-60 TCRbeta diversity in some patients lay in surviving recipient T cells and thymic progenitors.

This receptor was taken from a female patient aged 2-9 years who had a stem cell transplant for aplastic anemia, so the T cells may come from the graft donor. The sequencing used PBMCs, mostly from graft donor cells, collected 180 days after TCRalphabeta/CD19-depleted stem cell transplant.

CDR3 sequence (DNA): TGTGCCAGCAGCTTCTATAGACAGCTGAACACTGAAGCTTTCTTT. Encoded protein: CASSFYRQLNTEAFF. The chain uses TRBV5-8 and TRBJ1-1; weak D call: TRBD1 (5 bases). The germline V gene encodes CDR1 SGHTS and CDR2 YDEGEE. CDR3 size: 15 residues. The germline V and J ends were trimmed by 2 bases and 0 bases, with 11 bases remaining between them.